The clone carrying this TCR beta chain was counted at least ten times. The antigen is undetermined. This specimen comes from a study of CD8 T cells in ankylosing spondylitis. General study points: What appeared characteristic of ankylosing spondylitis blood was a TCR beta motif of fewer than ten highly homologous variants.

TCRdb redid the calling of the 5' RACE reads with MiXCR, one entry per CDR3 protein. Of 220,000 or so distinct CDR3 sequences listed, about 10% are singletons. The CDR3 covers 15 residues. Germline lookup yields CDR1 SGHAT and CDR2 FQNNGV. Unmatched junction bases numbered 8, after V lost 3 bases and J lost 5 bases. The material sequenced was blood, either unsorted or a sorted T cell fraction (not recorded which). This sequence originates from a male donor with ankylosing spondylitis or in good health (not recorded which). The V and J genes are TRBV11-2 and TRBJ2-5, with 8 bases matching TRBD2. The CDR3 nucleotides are TGTGCCAGCAGCTTCCCCGGGACTAGATACGAGACCCAGTACTTC. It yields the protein CASSFPGTRYETQYF.